The next 7 T cell receptor beta chains were all read from a single sample in a study of T-cell memory formation after mild COVID-19. MiXCR, run by TCRdb on the 5' RACE reads, gives a single entry per CDR3 protein. Here the sample spans under 250,000 distinct CDR3 sequences, 15% to 17% being singletons. The source material was PBMCs or a T cell subset sorted from them (not recorded which). Source of these receptors: an adult woman who had mild COVID-19 (a few samples of this study predate the infection). Cell type and time point are not known.

This clonotype was observed a handful of times. This rearrangement joins TRBV11-2 to TRBJ1-3; D ambiguous. Germline V gene sequence: CDR1 SGHAT, CDR2 FQNNGV. The CDR3 runs to 16 residues. The V gene lost 4 bases and the J gene lost 0 bases, with 13 bases spanning the gap. The DNA for the CDR3 is TGTGCCAGCAGCTCCGGACTTTTAGCCTCTGGAAACACCATATATTTT. Encoded protein: CASSSGLLASGNTIYF.

The gene calls are TRBV9 and TRBJ2-1; D tentatively fits TRBD1 or TRBD2 (5 bases each). Trimming took 1 base from V and 4 from J, leaving 12 bases between them. In germline, CDR1 is SGDLS, CDR2 YYNGEE. The CDR3 runs to 15 residues. CDR3 in DNA: TGTGCCAGCAGCGTAAGGGACCAGTGGTACAATGAGCAGTTCTTC. It is translated as CASSVRDQWYNEQFF. The variable domain in full, completed from reference TRBV9 and TRBJ2-1, reads DSGVTQTPKHLITATGQRVTLRCSPRSGDLSVYWYQQSLDQGLQFLIQYYNGEERAKGNILERFSAQQFPDLHSELNLSSLELGDSALYFCASSVRDQWYNEQFFGPGTRLTVL.

In this sample, this clonotype turned up a few times. The V call is TRBV9, the J call TRBJ2-1; no clear D gene. Trimming removed 0 bases from V and 9 bases from J, with 7 bases in between. CDR3 size: 12 residues. Per germline, CDR1 SGDLS and CDR2 YYNGEE. The CDR3 reads CASSVDLGEQFF. CDR3 DNA sequence: TGTGCCAGCAGCGTAGACTTAGGTGAGCAGTTCTTC. Looking up the rest from reference TRBV9 and TRBJ2-1 gives the full variable domain: DSGVTQTPKHLITATGQRVTLRCSPRSGDLSVYWYQQSLDQGLQFLIQYYNGEERAKGNILERFSAQQFPDLHSELNLSSLELGDSALYFCASSVDLGEQFFGPGTRLTVL.

This clonotype has more than one count but fewer than ten. J is TRBJ1-1 and V is TRBV6-5, with D possibly being TRBD1 (5 bases). Per germline, CDR1 MNHEY and CDR2 SVGAGI. This CDR3 has 14 amino acids. The ends were cut back, 2 bases at V and 1 base at J, with 8 bases in the middle. CDR3 nucleotide sequence: TGTGCCAGCAGTTACATTACAGGGAACACTGAAGCTTTCTTT. Protein: CASSYITGNTEAFF.

The chain joins TRBV27 to TRBJ1-1; D is unresolved. Germline loops: CDR1 MNHEY, CDR2 SMNVEV (reference sequence). The CDR3 consists of 15 residues. V was pared by 7 bases and J by 1 base, with 16 bases between. The CDR3: CASTLLSGSNTEAFF. The CDR3 coding sequence is TGTGCCAGCACCCTACTAAGCGGGTCGAACACTGAAGCTTTCTTT.

This clonotype was detected a few times. This rearrangement joins TRBV5-1 to TRBJ2-1, with 9 bases fitting TRBD2. From germline, CDR1 is SGHRS and CDR2 YFSETQ. V gave up 3 bases and J gave up 7 bases; unmatched junction bases: 14. This CDR3 region has 17 residues. CDR3 loop: CASSSLTRGGARNEQFF. The CDR3 nucleotides read TGCGCCAGCAGCTCTTTGACCCGCGGGGGGGCTCGAAATGAGCAGTTCTTC.

The V call is TRBV29-1, the J call TRBJ1-1; 8 bases line up with TRBD1. The germline CDR1 and CDR2 sequences are SQVTM and ANQGSEA. V was pared by 7 bases and J by 0 bases, with 4 bases of the junction left unmatched. The CDR3 sequence is 13 residues long. CDR3 nucleotides: TGCAGCGATACGGGACAGGTGAACACTGAAGCTTTCTTT. Encoded protein: CSDTGQVNTEAFF.